This T cell receptor (beta chain) is from a study of blood T cell repertoires in COVID-19. The data were produced by immunoSEQ multiplex PCR, yet TCRdb's version contains in-frame clones alone and is incomplete. The sample lists 300,000 or so clones, around 87% occurring once. This TCR was sampled from a man aged 65 to 85 with acute or convalescent COVID-19. The sample comprised peripheral blood.

This chain's CDR3 is CASSQPSGSSEQFF. CDR3 DNA sequence: TGTGCCAGCAGCCAACCTAGCGGGAGTTCTGAGCAGTTCTTC. The chain is built from TRBV4-2 and TRBJ2-1, with TRBD2 matching 10 bases. V shed 2 bases, J shed 9 bases, and the junction held 4 bases outside the gene matches. Germline V gene sequence: CDR1 LGHNA, CDR2 YNFKEQ. The CDR3 length is 14 residues.